The rows below give T cell receptor beta chains drawn from one sample of a study of T cell changes during pregnancy in multiple sclerosis. Some clones are missing from TCRdb's copy, which holds only in-frame ones; the method was immunoSEQ multiplex PCR. The data show approximately 80,000 clones, about 95% seen once. This material consisted of peripheral blood, taken in the third trimester of pregnancy. The receptors shown here come from a female donor with multiple sclerosis, enrolled in a pregnancy study. CDR3s leave out the opening cysteine and the closing phenylalanine or tryptophan.

TRBV11-2,TRBJ2-5,ASSLVPAQGAQETQY
TRBV11-2,TRBJ2-4,ASSIEARNIQY
TRBV6-6,TRBJ1-6,ASTPPGNNSPLH
TRBV10-1,TRBJ2-1,ASSEGGSNEQF
TRBV2,TRBJ2-4,ASSVSGGEKNIQY
TRBV7-9,TRBJ2-2,ASSPGLAGTGELF
TRBV6-1,TRBJ1-1,ASRILQNTEAF
TRBV10-3,TRBJ2-7,ATTTSGGAHEQY
TRBV13,TRBJ1-2,ASSLGTNYGYT
TRBV5-1,TRBJ2-2,ASREGTGATTRELF
TRBV7-8,TRBJ1-5,ASSWVGEAQWDQH
TRBV10-3,TRBJ2-1,AISPSGDKEYNEQF
TRBV11-2,TRBJ2-5,ASKEDYEETQY
TRBV7-6,TRBJ2-7,ASSYPRQGGSYEQY
TRBV7-2,TRBJ1-4,ASSLASRTNEKLF
TRBV6-5,TRBJ2-2,ASSKTGDPGELF
TRBV11-3,TRBJ2-5,ASSLKSGGHQETQY
TRBV7-6,TRBJ2-1,ASSSPLLHTGEQF
TRBV12-5,TRBJ2-1,ASGLGLASNEQF
TRBV9,TRBJ2-1,ASGEGTAWGGEQF
TRBV7-9,TRBJ1-1,ASRTDRIDTEAF
TRBV23-1,TRBJ2-1,ASSQGWGRDPDEQF
TRBV6-5,TRBJ1-3,ASRSVSTGNTIY
TRBV7-6,TRBJ1-4,ASSREATNEKLF
TRBV13,TRBJ2-7,ASSYPSGGLYEQY
TRBV6-5,TRBJ2-7,ASSTRSPYEQY